The T cell receptor (beta chain) under discussion was sequenced for a study of cytomegalovirus exposure and HLA in healthy donors (dated by TCRdb to the late 2010s). Notes on the research overall: According to an earlier analysis of 587 of the donors, 150 million to 200 million T cells yielded 117 million unique TCR beta sequences and about 300 Gb of sequence data. A later analysis re-analyzed previously published TCR beta repertoires from roughly 690 donors and added high-resolution HLA genotyping to study TCR occurrence patterns. Typing coverage differed by locus: A, B, C, DRB1 and DQB1 were typed in roughly 620-630 donors, DQA1 in about 560, DPA1 in 600 to 610, and DPB1 in around 440. A few DR-DQ haplotypes were treated as single units for association and clustering because of strong linkage in the cohort. A later genetic analysis used genome-wide SNP genotypes for about three fifths of the roughly 700 donors, treating that subset as a discovery cohort. High-throughput TCR immunosequencing, statistical association of individual TCRs with disease status, and machine learning were combined to predict cytomegalovirus infection status. Donor age, sex, ethnicity and CMV serostatus were collected together with the repertoire data. On average, around 240,000 unique TCR beta nucleotide sequences were sequenced per donor among 300 to 500 genotyped donors of the cohort, with around 19% of those sequences being non-productive. A separate validation cohort of about 110 different subjects was used in addition to the roughly 620-subject first cohort. All discovery cohort repertoires had been generated using a single sequencing platform. The study used immunosequencing to profile the T cell repertoires of about 670 subjects and linked those repertoires to cytomegalovirus serostatus. In an earlier analysis of 587 of the donors, high-throughput TCR beta sequencing was used to judge whether each TCR beta V gene segment behaved as functional or pseudogenic. An early release covering about 600 HLA-typed donors comprised approximately 300 gigabases of sequencing data and tens of millions of unique TCR sequences. Among the approximately 400 genotyped donors, around 81% belonged to the genetic ancestry cluster associated with self-reported Caucasian donors. The study aimed to test whether signatures of past pathogen exposure could be identified by cataloging public T cell receptors. Rather than drawing on any new phenotypic data, the later analysis identified candidate immune exposures from TCR beta sequences and the way those sequences occurred across donors. HLA typing covered class I and class II loci at four-digit resolution.

The cohort comprised 666 healthy bone marrow donors. All cohort members were sampled while nominally healthy, although unrecorded immune exposures were likely present. The donor was CMV seropositive and belonged to the group of about 290 seropositive cohort members. A peripheral blood sample was collected from each donor, and TCR beta sequencing was performed on peripheral blood mononuclear cells. Genomic DNA was extracted from the blood cell samples with the Qiagen DNeasy Blood Extraction Kit. The CDR3 sequence holds 15 residues, the cysteine and phenylalanine included. Only the CDR3 region is kept as DNA, spanning 45 bases read in frame from base 1. The germline V gene (reference sequence) supplies CDR1 LNHDA and CDR2 SQIVND. V is cut back by 3 bases and J by 1 base, with 4 bases in the junction unmatched. Study-wide conclusions, independent of this receptor: In a later analysis, most CMV-associated TCR beta chains were found to appear HLA-restricted, with HLA associations seemingly driven largely by CMV exposure. Correlated functional status among segregating V segments might reflect linkage disequilibrium, but an unknown experimental factor could not be ruled out. A further reported finding was that TCR beta sequences accurately predicted the HLA-A and HLA-B alleles for most subjects in the first cohort. Strong co-occurrence of HLA alleles, especially DR and DQ, made assigning TCR associations to individual alleles difficult. In a later analysis, around 15,000 TCR beta sequences were associated with specific HLA alleles at a false discovery rate of 0.05. In an earlier analysis of about 540 of the donors, most TCR beta V segments were observed in productive rearrangements about 87% or about 30% of the time, broadly matching IMGT annotations. In this cohort, only TCR beta chains were sequenced, and detectable features were limited by the absence of alpha or paired-chain data. A later genetic analysis reported fewer N-insertions in productive TCRs among donors in an Asian-associated ancestry cluster than the roughly 700-donor mean. Because some donors lacked HLA typing at each locus, the association tests relied only on the typed subset. In vitro tests confirmed that a few of the cytomegalovirus-associated TCR beta chains recognize cytomegalovirus antigens. In both the original and validation cohorts, the classifier was reported to diagnose cytomegalovirus status with high specificity and sensitivity. Several of the top co-occurrence clusters appeared to be linked to parvovirus B19, influenza, CMV and Epstein-Barr virus, according to a later analysis. Immune exposure information for the cohort was limited to CMV serostatus. A cluster of highly shared sequence variants was judged likely to represent a technical artifact of the sequencing pipeline. In a later analysis, the rate of TCR association differed among HLA loci, with DRB1 alleles having the most associated TCRs and HLA-C alleles having the fewest. Most TCR sequences were seen in very few donors, while some public TCRs were found in many individuals. V-gene and J-gene trimming of TCR beta chains was associated with a missense DCLRE1C variant in a later genetic analysis, and the association was replicated in an independent cohort. Some IMGT-functional V segments, including TRBV6-2 and TRBV6-3, could not be told apart with the 87-base-pair reads, so those segments were excluded. Roughly uniform sequencing depth across donors was assumed in presence/absence analyses, although this assumption may not hold. In a later analysis, HLA-associated TCR beta chains were found to be more clonally expanded and to have lower generation probabilities than equally common non-associated chains. The authors suggested that the approach could potentially be extended to other disease states and immunological phenotypes. A total of roughly 160 TCR beta chains were listed by the study as associated with cytomegalovirus. Because counts were too low, more than 15 rarely observed V segments, including chromosome 9 orphons, were left out of the earlier analysis of 587 of the donors.

With respect to this clone: Its antigen target is currently unknown. Base qualities are not recorded, but no much larger clone differs from it by a single base.

To prepare the library, the immunoSEQ multiplex PCR assay was applied. A mixture of 60 forward primers for TCR Vbeta segments and 13 reverse primers for TCR Jbeta segments was used in the multiplex PCR. The CDR3 region of rearranged TCR beta genes was amplified from genomic DNA by a multiplex PCR assay. On the Illumina HiSeq System, the amplified TCR beta libraries were sequenced as 87-base-pair reads. For the original study's pipeline: A later analysis counted about 76 million unique TCR beta chains across the 690 or so repertoires, and 10 million to 12 million of these chains were shared by at least two donors. A nearest-neighbor algorithm error-corrected the raw reads and collapsed the reads into unique sequences, merging closely related sequences to remove PCR and sequencing errors. Alignment of CDR3 sequences to IMGT reference sequences was used to assign V, D and J gene segments. For a sequence to be retained, a match of at least six nucleotides was required to both a V gene segment and a J gene segment. Rearrangements were called productive when the CDR3 lacked stop codons and stayed in frame with V and J; all others were non-productive. CDR3 was defined according to IMGT convention as the region running from the second conserved V-encoded cysteine to the conserved J-encoded phenylalanine. The earlier analysis of fewer than 700 of the donors excluded sequences that lacked an unambiguous match to a single V gene segment. An earlier analysis of several hundred of the donors classified V segments as functional when productive rearrangements were above 56.7% and as segregating when the standard deviation between donors was above 5%. To diagnose cytomegalovirus status from the catalog of TCR beta chain sequences, a statistical classification framework was built. In a later analysis, V and J genes were assigned by comparing TCR nucleotide sequences against IMGT/GENE-DB human TR gene sequences. A later analysis assigned CDR3 sequences and most-parsimonious VDJ recombination scenarios with the TCRdist pipeline. In a later analysis, each TCR beta chain was defined by its CDR3 amino acid sequence together with its V-gene family, and reads without a unique V-gene family were excluded. A later analysis removed 450 to 600 highly shared, low-generation-probability nucleotide sequences to deal with suspected cross-contamination and a sequencing artifact. A later analysis calculated a clonal expansion index for each public chain from normalized within-repertoire ranks of inferred template counts. In a later analysis, generation probabilities were computed using a VDJ recombination model fitted to out-of-frame rearrangements, and the results were checked against IGoR. In a later analysis, TCR-TCR, TCR-HLA and TCR-CMV co-occurrence was scored with hypergeometric tests, and a repertoire-size bias correction was applied to TCR pairs. To estimate false discovery rates, a later analysis permuted the HLA or CMV assignments 20 times. In a later analysis, co-occurring TCRs were grouped with DBSCAN, and TCRdist sequence similarity was added when clustering was performed within HLA-allele-positive subsets. Repertoires with fewer than 30,000 or more than 120,000 public chains, plus five repertoires with anomalous nucleotide sharing, were excluded from co-occurrence clustering. TCRdb stores this immuneACCESS table with in-frame sequences only. Part of the clones is absent; in the studies checked, under half of the shortfall reflects unresolved V genes, and no reason is known for the rest. Clonal size and the V and J genes are those of that table, whereas D and trimming came from the DNA. Across this sample there are 150,000 to 190,000 clones, with around 82% seen only once. Under 7.5% of the sample comes from the top ten.

The clonotype originates from a woman in her forties or fifties in good health and CMV-seropositive. The sample comprised PBMCs. The rearranged chain carries TRBV19 and TRBJ1-1; 8 central bases correspond to TRBD1. For the CDR3, the sequence is CASSIPQGANTEAFF. The sequenced DNA: TGTGCCAGTAGTATCCCCCAGGGGGCGAACACTGAAGCTTTCTTT.